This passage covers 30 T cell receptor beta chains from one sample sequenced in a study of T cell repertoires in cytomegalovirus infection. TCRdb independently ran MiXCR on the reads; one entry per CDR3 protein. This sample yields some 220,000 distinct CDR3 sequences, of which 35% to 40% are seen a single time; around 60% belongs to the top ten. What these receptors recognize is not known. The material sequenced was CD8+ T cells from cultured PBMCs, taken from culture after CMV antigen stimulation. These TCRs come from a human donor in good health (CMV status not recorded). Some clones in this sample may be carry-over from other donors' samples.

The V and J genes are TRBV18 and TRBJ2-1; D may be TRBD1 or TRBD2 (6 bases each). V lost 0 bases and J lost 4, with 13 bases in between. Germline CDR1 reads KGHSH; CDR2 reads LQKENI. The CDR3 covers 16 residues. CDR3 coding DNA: TGTGCCAGCTCACCACCAGCCGGGGGCCCGTACAATGAGCAGTTCTTC. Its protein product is CASSPPAGGPYNEQFF.

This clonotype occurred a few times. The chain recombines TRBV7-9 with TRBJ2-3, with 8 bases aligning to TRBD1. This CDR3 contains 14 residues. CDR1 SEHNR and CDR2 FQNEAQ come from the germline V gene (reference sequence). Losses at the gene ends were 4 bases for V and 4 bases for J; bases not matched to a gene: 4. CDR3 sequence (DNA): TGTGCCAGCAGCTGGCGACAGGGGTCAGATACGCAGTATTTT. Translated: CASSWRQGSDTQYF.

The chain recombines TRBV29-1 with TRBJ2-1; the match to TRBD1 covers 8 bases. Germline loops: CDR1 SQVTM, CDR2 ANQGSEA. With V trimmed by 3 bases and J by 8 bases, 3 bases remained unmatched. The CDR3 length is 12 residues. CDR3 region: CSVDDRGYEQFF. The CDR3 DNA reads TGCAGCGTTGACGACAGGGGCTATGAGCAGTTCTTC.

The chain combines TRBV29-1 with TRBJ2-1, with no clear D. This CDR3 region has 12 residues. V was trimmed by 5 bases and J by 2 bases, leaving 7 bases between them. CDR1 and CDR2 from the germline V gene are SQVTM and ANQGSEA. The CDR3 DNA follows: TGCAGCGTTAAAGGAACCTACAATGAGCAGTTCTTC. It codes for CSVKGTYNEQFF.

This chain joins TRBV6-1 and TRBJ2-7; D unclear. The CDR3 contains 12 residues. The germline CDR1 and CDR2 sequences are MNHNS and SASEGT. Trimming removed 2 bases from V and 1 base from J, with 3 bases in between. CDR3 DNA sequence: TGTGCCAGCAGTGAACGGTCCTACGAGCAGTACTTC. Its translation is CASSERSYEQYF.

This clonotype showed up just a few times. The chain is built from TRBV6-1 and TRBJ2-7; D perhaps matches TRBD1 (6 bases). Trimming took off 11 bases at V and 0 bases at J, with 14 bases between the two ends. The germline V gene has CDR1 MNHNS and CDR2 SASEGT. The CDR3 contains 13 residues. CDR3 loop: CASGVASSYEQYF. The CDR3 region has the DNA TGTGCCTCAGGGGTCGCGAGCTCCTACGAGCAGTACTTC.

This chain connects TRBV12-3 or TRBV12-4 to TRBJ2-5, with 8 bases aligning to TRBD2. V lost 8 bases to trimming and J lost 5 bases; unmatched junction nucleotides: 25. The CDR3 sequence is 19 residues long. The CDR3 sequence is CASGSTSGSGSPYWETQYF. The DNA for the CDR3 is TGTGCCAGCGGGTCAACGAGTGGGAGCGGGAGCCCCTATTGGGAGACCCAGTACTTC.

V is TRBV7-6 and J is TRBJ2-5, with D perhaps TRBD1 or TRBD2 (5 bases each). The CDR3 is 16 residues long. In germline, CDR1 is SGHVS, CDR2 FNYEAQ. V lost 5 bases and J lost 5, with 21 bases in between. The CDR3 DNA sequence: TGTGCCAGCAGCCCAAGGGACCAACCAAGTATGGAGACCCAGTACTTC. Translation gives CASSPRDQPSMETQYF.

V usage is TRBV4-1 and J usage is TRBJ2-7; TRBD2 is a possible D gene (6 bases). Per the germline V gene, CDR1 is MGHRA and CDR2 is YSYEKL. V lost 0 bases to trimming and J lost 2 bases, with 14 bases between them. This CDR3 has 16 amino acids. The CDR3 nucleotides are TGCGCCAGCAGCCAAGAAGATTGGGGGGAAGCCTACGAGCAGTACTTC. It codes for CASSQEDWGEAYEQYF.

CDR3 loop: CASSQGASGGTF. For the CDR3, the DNA is TGCGCCAGCAGCCAAGGCGCCAGCGGGGGAACCTTC. V is TRBV4-1 and J is TRBJ1-2; D may be TRBD1 (5 bases). The CDR3 is 12 residues long. Germline-derived CDR1 and CDR2 are MGHRA and YSYEKL. V was clipped by 1 base and J by 14 bases, with 14 bases between them.

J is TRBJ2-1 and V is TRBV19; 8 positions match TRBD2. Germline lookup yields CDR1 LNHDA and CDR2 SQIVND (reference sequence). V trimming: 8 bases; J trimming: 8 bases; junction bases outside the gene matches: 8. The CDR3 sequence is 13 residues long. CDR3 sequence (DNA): TGTGCCAGTGGGAGCGGGAGAGTCGATGAGCAGTTCTTC. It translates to CASGSGRVDEQFF.

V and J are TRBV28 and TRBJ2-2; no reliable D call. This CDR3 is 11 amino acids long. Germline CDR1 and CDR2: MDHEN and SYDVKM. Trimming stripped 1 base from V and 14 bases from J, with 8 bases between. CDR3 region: CASSLSRVLFF. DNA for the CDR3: TGTGCCAGCAGTTTATCACGGGTTCTGTTTTTT.

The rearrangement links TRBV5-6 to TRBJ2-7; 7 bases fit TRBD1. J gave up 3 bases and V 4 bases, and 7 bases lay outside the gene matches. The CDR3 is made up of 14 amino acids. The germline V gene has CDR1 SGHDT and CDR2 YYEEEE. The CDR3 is CASSDGQAIYEQYF. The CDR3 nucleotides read TGTGCCAGCAGCGATGGACAGGCGATCTACGAGCAGTACTTC. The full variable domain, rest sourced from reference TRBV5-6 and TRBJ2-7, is DAGVTQSPTHLIKTRGQQVTLRCSPKSGHDTVSWYQQALGQGPQFIFQYYEEEERQRGNFPDRFSGHQFPNYSSELNVNALLLGDSALYLCASSDGQAIYEQYFGPGTRLTVT.

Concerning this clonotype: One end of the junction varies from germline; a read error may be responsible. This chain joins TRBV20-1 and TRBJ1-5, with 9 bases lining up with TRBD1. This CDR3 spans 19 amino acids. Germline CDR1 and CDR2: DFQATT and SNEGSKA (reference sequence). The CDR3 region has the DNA TGCAGTGCTAGAGGGACCGGGACAGGGAGGATCGGGAGAAATCAGCCCAAGCATTTT. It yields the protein CSARGTGTGRIGRNQPKHF.

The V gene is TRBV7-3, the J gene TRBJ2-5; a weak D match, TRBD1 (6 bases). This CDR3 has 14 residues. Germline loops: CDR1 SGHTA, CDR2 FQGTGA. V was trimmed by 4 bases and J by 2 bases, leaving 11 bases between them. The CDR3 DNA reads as TGTGCCAGCAGCTCGGGACACCAACAAGAGACCCAGTACTTC. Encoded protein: CASSSGHQQETQYF.

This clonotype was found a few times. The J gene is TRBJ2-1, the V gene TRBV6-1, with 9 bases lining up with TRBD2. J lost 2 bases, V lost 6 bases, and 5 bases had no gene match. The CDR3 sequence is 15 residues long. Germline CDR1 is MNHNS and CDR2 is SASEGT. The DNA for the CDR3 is TGTGCCAGCAGAGTGACTAGCGGCCCCTACAATGAGCAGTTCTTC. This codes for CASRVTSGPYNEQFF.

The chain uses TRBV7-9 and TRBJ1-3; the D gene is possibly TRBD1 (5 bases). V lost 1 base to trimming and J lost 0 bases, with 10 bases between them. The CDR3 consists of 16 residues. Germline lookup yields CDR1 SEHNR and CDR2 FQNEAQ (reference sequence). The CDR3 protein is CASSLGKGPSGNTIYF. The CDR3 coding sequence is TGTGCCAGCAGCTTAGGCAAGGGGCCCTCTGGAAACACCATATATTTT.

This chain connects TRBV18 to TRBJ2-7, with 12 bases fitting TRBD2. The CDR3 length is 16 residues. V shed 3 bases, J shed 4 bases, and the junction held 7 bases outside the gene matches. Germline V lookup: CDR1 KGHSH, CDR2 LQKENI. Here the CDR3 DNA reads TGTGCCAGCTCACCGAAGACTAGCGGGGGACGTTACGAGCAGTACTTC. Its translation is CASSPKTSGGRYEQYF.

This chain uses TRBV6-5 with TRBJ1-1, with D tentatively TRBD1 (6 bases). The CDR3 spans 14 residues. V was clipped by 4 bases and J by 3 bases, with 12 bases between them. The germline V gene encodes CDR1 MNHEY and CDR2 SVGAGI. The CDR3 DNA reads TGTGCCAGCAGTTGGGCAGGGGAGTACACTGAAGCTTTCTTT. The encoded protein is CASSWAGEYTEAFF.

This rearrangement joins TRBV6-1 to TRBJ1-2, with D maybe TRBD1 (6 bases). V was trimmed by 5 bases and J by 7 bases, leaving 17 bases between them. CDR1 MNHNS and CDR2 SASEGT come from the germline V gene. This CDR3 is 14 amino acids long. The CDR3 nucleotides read TGTGCCAGCAGTCTTATAGGGGGGGCTGGTGGCTACACCTTC. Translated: CASSLIGGAGGYTF.

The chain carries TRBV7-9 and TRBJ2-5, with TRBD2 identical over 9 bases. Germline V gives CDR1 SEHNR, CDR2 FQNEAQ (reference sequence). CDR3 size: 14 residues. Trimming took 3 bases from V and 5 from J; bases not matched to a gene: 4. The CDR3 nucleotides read TGTGCCAGCAGCTTTAGCGGGAGTCGGGAGACCCAGTACTTC. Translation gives CASSFSGSRETQYF.

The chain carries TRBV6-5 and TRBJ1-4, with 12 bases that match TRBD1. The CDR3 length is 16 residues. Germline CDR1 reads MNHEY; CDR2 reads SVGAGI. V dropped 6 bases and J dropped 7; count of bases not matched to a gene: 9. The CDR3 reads CASSYGTGGAGEKLFF. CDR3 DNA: TGTGCCAGCAGCTATGGGACAGGGGGCGCCGGTGAAAAACTGTTTTTT.

The CDR3 loop is CASRGDGPLNQPQHF. The CDR3 DNA is TGCGCCAGCAGAGGGGATGGGCCGCTCAATCAGCCCCAGCATTTT. The V and J genes are TRBV4-1 and TRBJ1-5; D might be TRBD1 (5 bases). This CDR3 has 15 amino acids. Trimming stripped 6 bases from V and 3 bases from J, with 15 bases between. CDR1 and CDR2 from the germline V gene are MGHRA and YSYEKL.

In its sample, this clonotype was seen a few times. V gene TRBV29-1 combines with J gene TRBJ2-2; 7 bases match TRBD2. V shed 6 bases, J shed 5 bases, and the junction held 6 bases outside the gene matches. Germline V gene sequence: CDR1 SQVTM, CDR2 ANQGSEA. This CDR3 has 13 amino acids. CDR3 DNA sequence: TGCAGCGTGGGGACTATCCGGACCGGGGAGCTGTTTTTT. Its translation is CSVGTIRTGELFF.

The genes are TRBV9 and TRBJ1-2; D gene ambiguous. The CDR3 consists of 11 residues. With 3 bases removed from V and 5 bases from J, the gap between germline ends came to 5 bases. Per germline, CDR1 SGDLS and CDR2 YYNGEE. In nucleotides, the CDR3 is TGTGCCAGCAGCGGGAGGTATGGCTACACCTTC. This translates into CASSGRYGYTF.

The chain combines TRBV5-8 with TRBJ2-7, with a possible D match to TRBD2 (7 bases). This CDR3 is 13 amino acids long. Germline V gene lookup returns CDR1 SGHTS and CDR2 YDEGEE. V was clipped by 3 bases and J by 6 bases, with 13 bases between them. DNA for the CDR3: TGTGCCAGCAGCTGGGGGGGCTACTCCGAGCAGTACTTC. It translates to CASSWGGYSEQYF.

In DNA form, the CDR3 reads TGTGCCAGTAGTTGGTCGGGAGGAGAGACCCAGTACTTC. It specifies CASSWSGGETQYF. The chain combines TRBV19 with TRBJ2-5; TRBD2 matches 7 bases. The CDR3 has 13 amino acids. The trim removed 5 bases at V and 4 bases at J, leaving 4 bases unmatched. The germline CDR1 and CDR2 sequences are LNHDA and SQIVND (reference sequence).

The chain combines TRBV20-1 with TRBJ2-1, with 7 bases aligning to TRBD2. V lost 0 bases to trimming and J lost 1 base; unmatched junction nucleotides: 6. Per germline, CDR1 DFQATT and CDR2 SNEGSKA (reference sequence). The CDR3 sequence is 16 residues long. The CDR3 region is CSARDMGGGSYNEQFF. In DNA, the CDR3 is TGCAGTGCTAGAGATATGGGGGGAGGGTCCTACAATGAGCAGTTCTTC.

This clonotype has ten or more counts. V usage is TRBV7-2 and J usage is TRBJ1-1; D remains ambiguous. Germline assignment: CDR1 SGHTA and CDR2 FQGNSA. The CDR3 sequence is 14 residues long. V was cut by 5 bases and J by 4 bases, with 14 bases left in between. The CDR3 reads CASSPGRPGTEAFF. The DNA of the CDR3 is TGTGCCAGCAGCCCCGGGCGCCCCGGCACTGAAGCTTTCTTT.

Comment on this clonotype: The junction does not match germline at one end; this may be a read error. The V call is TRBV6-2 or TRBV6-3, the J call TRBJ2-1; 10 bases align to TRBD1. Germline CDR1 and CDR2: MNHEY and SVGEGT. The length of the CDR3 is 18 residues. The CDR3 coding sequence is TGTGCCAGCAGTTACCGATCGGGACAGGGGAGAAGGGACAATGAGCAGTGCTTC. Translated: CASSYRSGQGRRDNEQCF.